This TCR beta chain was captured by sequencing in a study of blood T cells in healthy people across ages. Study details: Per two T cells, template switching captured roughly one barcoded beta molecule.

The donors, healthy Caucasians from Russia, were aged roughly 6 to 90. Peripheral blood, roughly 9.3 milliliters per donor, was collected. Study-wide results and caveats: The recorded TCR beta diversity per million T cells decreased in a roughly linear manner with age.

Through a sample-barcoded 5' primer and a J-beta primer mix, a second PCR was run for 7 to 11 cycles. TCRdb passed the 5' RACE reads through MiXCR, listing each CDR3 protein once. The repertoire includes hundreds of thousands of distinct CDR3 sequences, roughly 44% of them detected once, and roughly 19% sits in the top ten. CDR1 is MNHEY and CDR2 is SMNVEV in the germline V gene (reference sequence). This CDR3 has 17 residues. V lost 2 bases and J 10 bases, leaving 21 bases between the germline ends. Regarding this clonotype: Its antigen is not known.

This receptor was identified in a man in his 60s in good health. The J gene is TRBJ1-6, the V gene TRBV27, with TRBD1 as a possible D gene (6 bases). Sequencing used blood. CDR3 nucleotides: TGTGCCAGCAGTTTAGCCCCGTGGCAGGGGAAGGGATCACCCCTCCACTTT. This encodes CASSLAPWQGKGSPLHF.